This note documents a single T cell receptor beta chain sequence. As originally analysed: For nucleated cells, counts were estimated from reference gene primer amplification. Sequenced by immunoSEQ multiplex PCR; TCRdb stores in-frame clones only, minus some. V, J and clone size were drawn from that table, and D and trimming were deduced from the DNA. Of under 300,000 clones listed, roughly nine tenths are singletons. CDR1 and CDR2 (germline): LGHNT, FRNRAP. Deletions cut 1 base from V and 6 bases from J, with 13 bases between. CDR3 length: 15 amino acids. This sample is drawn from a study of blood T cell repertoires in COVID-19. Study-level information: Acute and convalescent COVID-19 samples came from the United States, Italy and Spain. PBMCs, B-cell-depleted T cells, or T cells were the source of the cDNA or gDNA that made up the material.

The receptor comes from a man between 60 and 70 years old who had recovered from COVID-19. What was sequenced was peripheral blood. V usage is TRBV12-5 and J usage is TRBJ1-5, with a possible D match to TRBD1 (5 bases). CDR3 protein: CASGLGQGSLQPQHF. CDR3 nucleotide sequence: TGTGCTAGTGGTTTGGGCCAGGGAAGTCTTCAGCCCCAGCATTTT.